This is a list of T cell receptor beta chains from one sample in a study of technical replicates of blood from a few donors. The repertoire was sequenced with immunoSEQ multiplex PCR; TCRdb's copy has only in-frame clones and lacks some. The table shows about 73,000 clones, with around 93% occurring only once. The sample consisted of T cells isolated from PBMCs. The receptors here all came from a human donor in good health. The CDR3 runs from the conserved cysteine through the conserved F or W. The D gene is left open where the match is weak. The size entry is marked missing in some rows and otherwise reads once, few, many or a size class.

d_call j_call v_call clone_size cdr3_nt cdr3_aa
TRBD1 TRBJ2-7 TRBV2 - TGTGCCAGCATGACAGGGGGACCCTACGAGCAGTACTTC CASMTGGPYEQYF
- TRBJ2-2 TRBV6-5 - TGTGCCAGCAGTTATAACAGGGTTCGCACCGGGGAGCTGTTTTTT CASSYNRVRTGELFF
TRBD1 TRBJ2-7 TRBV7-9 - TGTGCCAGCAGCGTGGACAGGGAAATCGGGCAGTACTTC CASSVDREIGQYF
- TRBJ2-5 TRBV13 - TGTGCCAGCAGCTGGCGGAAGACCCAGTACTTC CASSWRKTQYF
- TRBJ1-2 TRBV2 - TGTGCCAGCAGTTACGGAGGAGGGGCGGGCTATGGCTACACCTTC CASSYGGGAGYGYTF
- TRBJ1-1 TRBV2 few TGTGCCAGCAGTGAAAGAGGGAACACTGAAGCTTTCTTT CASSERGNTEAFF
- TRBJ2-7 TRBV6-1 - TGTGCCACAGAGCAGGACTCCTACGAGCAGTACTTC CATEQDSYEQYF
- TRBJ1-1 TRBV6-1 - TGTGCCAGCAGTGATTTAGTTGACTCTTTCTTT CASSDLVDSFF
TRBD2 TRBJ2-1 TRBV7-9 - TGTGCCAGCACCTCATGGAGAAGCGGGAGCGACAATGAGCAGTTCTTC CASTSWRSGSDNEQFF
TRBD2 TRBJ2-1 TRBV5-1 - TGCGCCAGCTCACGCGGGGGGGGCTCCTACAATGAGCAGTTCTTC CASSRGGGSYNEQFF
- TRBJ1-1 TRBV10-1 - TGCGCCAGCAGTGAGTTCGCTCCAGGGCTCACTGAAGCTTTCTTT CASSEFAPGLTEAFF
TRBD2 TRBJ2-7 TRBV27 - TGTGCCAGCAGTTTCCTACCTAGCGGGAGGCTAGCATACGAGCAGTACTTC CASSFLPSGRLAYEQYF
- TRBJ2-2 TRBV27 - TGTGCCAGCAGTTTATCGATATCAGTTTGGGAGCTGTTTTTT CASSLSISVWELFF
TRBD1 TRBJ1-2 TRBV2 - TGTGCCAGCCTTTTGTCAGGGGGCGTTTATGGCTACACCTTC CASLLSGGVYGYTF
- TRBJ2-6 TRBV6-6 once TGTGCCATTAGCAGCTCTGGGGCCAACGTCCTGACTTTC CAISSSGANVLTF
- TRBJ1-2 TRBV6-5 - TGTGCCAGCAGTTACTTCAGGACAGCGGCTAACTATGGCTACACCTTC CASSYFRTAANYGYTF
- TRBJ2-7 TRBV5-6 - TGTGCCAGCAGCGTACCCGGGACAACCTACGAGCAGTACTTC CASSVPGTTYEQYF
- TRBJ1-5 TRBV28 - TGTGCCAGCAGTTCCCTCCCTCGGAGGACCCAGCATTTT CASSSLPRRTQHF
- TRBJ2-3 TRBV6-1 - TGTGCCAGCAGTGAAGGGACAGTCACAGATACGCAGTATTTT CASSEGTVTDTQYF
TRBD1 TRBJ2-1 TRBV7-9 - TGTGCCAGCAGTCTCCCAGGGACAGCTCTCAATGAGCAGTTCTTC CASSLPGTALNEQFF
- TRBJ2-7 TRBV10-1 - TGCGCCAGCAGTGTACGGGGTCTCGGGAACGAGCAGTACTTC CASSVRGLGNEQYF
- TRBJ2-7 TRBV7-9 - TGTGCCAGCAGCTTAGGAGATTCCTACGAGCAGTACTTC CASSLGDSYEQYF
TRBD1 TRBJ2-7 TRBV6-1 - TGTGCCAGCAGTGAACTGGGACAGGGGCTGGTCGAGCAGTACTTC CASSELGQGLVEQYF
TRBD1 TRBJ1-1 TRBV28 - TGTGCCAGCAGTTTCTCAGGGGGCGTTGGTGAAGCTTTCTTT CASSFSGGVGEAFF
- TRBJ1-2 TRBV7-9 once TGTGCCAGCAGCTTCACATTAGGGGCAGGGGTGGGGGCCAGTTATGGCTACACCTTC CASSFTLGAGVGASYGYTF
- TRBJ2-7 TRBV27 - TGTGCCAGCAGTTTATTGGGCCCGTACGAGCAGTACTTC CASSLLGPYEQYF
TRBD1 TRBJ1-2 TRBV6-6 once TGTGCCAGCAGTGACAGGGGTACTAACTATGGCTACACCTTC CASSDRGTNYGYTF
- TRBJ2-5 TRBV4-2 - TGTGCCAGCAGCCCCCGATGGCAGGAGACCCAGTACTTC CASSPRWQETQYF
TRBD1 TRBJ2-1 TRBV19 - TGTGCCAGTACCCCCGGGACAGGGGGCATGTACAATGAGCAGTTCTTC CASTPGTGGMYNEQFF
TRBD2 TRBJ2-5 TRBV9 - TGTGCCAGCAGCCCAAGTAGCGGGAAAGAGACCCAGTACTTC CASSPSSGKETQYF
TRBD1 TRBJ1-4 TRBV19 - TGTGCCAGTAGGACAGGGTCGACTAATGAAAAACTGTTTTTT CASRTGSTNEKLFF
TRBD1 TRBJ2-3 TRBV27 - TGTGCCAGCAGCAACCGGGACAGGGCTATAGATACGCAGTATTTT CASSNRDRAIDTQYF
TRBD1 TRBJ1-5 TRBV5-6 - TGTGCCAGCAGCTTGGGGACAGGCCGAAATCAGCCCCAGCATTTT CASSLGTGRNQPQHF
- TRBJ2-3 TRBV5-1 - TGCGCCAGCAGAGGGGCCTTGAACCCTAGCACAGATACGCAGTATTTT CASRGALNPSTDTQYF
TRBD2 TRBJ2-5 TRBV4-2 - TGTGCTATCGGGGGACTAGCGAAAGAGACCCAGTACTTC CAIGGLAKETQYF
TRBD1 TRBJ1-4 TRBV11-2 - TGTGCCAGTTATCCGGGACAGGGAGGTGCAACTAATGAAAAACTGTTTTTT CASYPGQGGATNEKLFF
- TRBJ2-6 TRBV6-6 - TGTGCCAGCAGGCCGCTAGCGACAACGACCCCCCGCGTCCTGACTTTC CASRPLATTTPRVLTF
TRBD1 TRBJ2-5 TRBV10-3 - TGTGCCACTTCAGGGGGAGAGACCCAGTACTTC CATSGGETQYF
TRBD2 TRBJ2-3 TRBV9 - TGTGCCAGCAGCGTAGTAGCGGGAGGACGCACAGATACGCAGTATTTT CASSVVAGGRTDTQYF
TRBD2 TRBJ2-7 TRBV29-1 - TGCAGCGTGCTAGCGGGAGCCTACGAGCAGTACTTC CSVLAGAYEQYF
- TRBJ2-7 TRBV9 - TGTGCCAGCAGCGTAACCGGGACACAAAACTACGAGCAGTACTTC CASSVTGTQNYEQYF
- TRBJ2-1 TRBV6-1 once TGTGCCAGCAGTAGCCTCCTAAATGAGCAGTTCTTC CASSSLLNEQFF
- TRBJ1-1 TRBV7-9 - TGTGCCAGCAGCATCAATTTCTACAGGGATGCGATGAACACTGAAGCTTTCTTT CASSINFYRDAMNTEAFF
- TRBJ2-3 TRBV7-2 - TGTGCCAGCAGCTTAGTGGCGGCACGCACAGATACGCAGTATTTT CASSLVAARTDTQYF
TRBD2 TRBJ2-1 TRBV10-3 - TGTGCCATCAGTGAGATGAGCGGGAGCTCCTACAATGAGCAGTTCTTC CAISEMSGSSYNEQFF
- TRBJ2-6 TRBV19 - TGTGCCAGTACCCGGGGGGCAATCCCGGCTGGGGCCAACGTCCTGACTTTC CASTRGAIPAGANVLTF
- TRBJ2-1 TRBV5-4 once TGTGCCAGCAGCTTGGGGGACTCTTACAATGAGCAGTTCTTC CASSLGDSYNEQFF
TRBD2 TRBJ2-7 TRBV6-5 - TGTGCCAGCAGTTACGGGCTAGCGGGGGTGACCTACGAGCAGTACTTC CASSYGLAGVTYEQYF
- TRBJ1-5 TRBV15 - TGTGCCACCAGCCAGGGACTCGGAGGGCAGCCCCAGCATTTT CATSQGLGGQPQHF
TRBD2 TRBJ2-1 TRBV4-2 - TGTGCCAGCAGCCAAGATCGTGGAGCGGGGGGGCCTCGGGAGCAGTTCTTC CASSQDRGAGGPREQFF
TRBD2 TRBJ2-3 TRBV25-1 - TGTGCCAGCAGTGAGAGAGCGGGAAGCACAGATACGCAGTATTTT CASSERAGSTDTQYF
- TRBJ1-1 TRBV18 - TGTGCCAGCTCACCTCTCGGACACGAGGACACTGAAGCTTTCTTT CASSPLGHEDTEAFF
- TRBJ1-1 TRBV13 - TGTGCCAGCAGCCTCATACCCGCGGGTTCTGACACTGAAGCTTTCTTT CASSLIPAGSDTEAFF
- TRBJ2-5 TRBV7-3 - TGTGCCAGCAGCTTAGGGGGGGGCCTCAAGACCCAGTACTTC CASSLGGGLKTQYF
TRBD2 TRBJ2-3 TRBV6-4 - TGTGCCAGCAGTGCTAGCGGGGGGCCTCTTTCTAGCACAGATACGCAGTATTTT CASSASGGPLSSTDTQYF